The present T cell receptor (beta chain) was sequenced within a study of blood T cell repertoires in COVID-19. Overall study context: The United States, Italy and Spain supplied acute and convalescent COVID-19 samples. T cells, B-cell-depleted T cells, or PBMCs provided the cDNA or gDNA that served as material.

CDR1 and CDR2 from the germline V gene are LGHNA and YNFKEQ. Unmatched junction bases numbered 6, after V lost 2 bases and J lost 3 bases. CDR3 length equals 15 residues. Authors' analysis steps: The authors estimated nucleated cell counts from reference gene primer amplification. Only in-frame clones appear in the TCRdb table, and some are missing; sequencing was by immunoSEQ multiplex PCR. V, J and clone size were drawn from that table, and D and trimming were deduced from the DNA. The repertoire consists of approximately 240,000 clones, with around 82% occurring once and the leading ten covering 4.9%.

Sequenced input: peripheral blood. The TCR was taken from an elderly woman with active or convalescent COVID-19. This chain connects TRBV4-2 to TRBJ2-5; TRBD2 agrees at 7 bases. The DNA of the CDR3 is TGTGCCAGCAGCCAACGAGGGGCGGGGGAAGAGACCCAGTACTTC. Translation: CASSQRGAGEETQYF.